This T cell receptor beta chain was observed in a study of blood T cells in healthy people across ages. In the study overall: Through template switching, about one barcoded beta molecule was captured per two T cells, as measured in model experiments.

Study results and limitations: Diversity was higher, and naive CD4+ cells more numerous, in long-lived donors than in aged donors.

V lost 4 bases to trimming and J lost 11 bases, with 21 bases between them. The CDR3 loop spans 15 amino acids. Germline CDR1 reads KGHSH; CDR2 reads LQKENI. To note about this clonotype: Its antigen is unidentified.

Using a J-beta primer mix together with a sample-barcoded 5' primer, a second PCR was run for 7 to 11 cycles. Template switching added a 12-random-nucleotide identifier to every cDNA molecule. A single record per CDR3 protein comes from TCRdb applying MiXCR to the 5' RACE reads. Here the sample spans about 1.1 million distinct CDR3 sequences, around two fifths being singletons. Extraction of total RNA produced a minimum of 5 micrograms from each sample. The clonotype was recovered from a man between 18 and 29 years old in good health. Sequences were obtained from blood. The chain is built from TRBV18 and TRBJ1-5; D possibly corresponds to TRBD1 (5 bases). CDR3 nucleotides: TGTGCCAGCTCACAAGCGACAGAATCAGTGTCGACCCAGCATTTT. It specifies CASSQATESVSTQHF. Drawing the rest from reference TRBV18 and TRBJ1-5, the complete variable domain is NAGVMQNPRHLVRRRGQEARLRCSPMKGHSHVYWYRQLPEEGLKFMVYLQKENIIDESGMPKERFSAEFPKEGPSILRIQQVVRGDSAAYFCASSQATESVSTQHFGDGTRLSIL.